The sequence of this T cell receptor beta chain was determined in a study of OX40 agonist ivuxolimab in advanced cancers. In the study overall: At doses from 0.01 to 10 mg/kg, patients were given intravenous ivuxolimab every 2 weeks.

As concerns this clone: The antigen remains unidentified.

The method was immunoSEQ multiplex PCR; TCRdb's version includes in-frame clones alone and lacks a portion of them. The sample holds tens of thousands of clones; 88% are singletons and the top ten take 0.76%. Regarding the study as a whole: Which antigen the expanded peripheral T cells recognized is unknown.

Germline V gives CDR1 SGDLS, CDR2 YYNGEE. The CDR3 totals 13 residues. Trimming stripped 0 bases from V and 10 bases from J, with 11 bases between. Sampled blood was obtained at baseline, cycle 4 day 1, and cycle 7 day 1. The sequencing here drew on CD4+ or CD8+ T cells sorted from blood, taken in a trial of the OX40 agonist ivuxolimab. This TCR was sampled from an adult with an advanced solid tumor such as melanoma, head and neck, liver or kidney cancer. This sequence joins TRBV9 and TRBJ2-1; D call uncertain. The CDR3 sequence: CASSVAFVSEQFF. DNA of the CDR3: TGTGCCAGCAGCGTAGCTTTCGTGTCCGAGCAGTTCTTC.